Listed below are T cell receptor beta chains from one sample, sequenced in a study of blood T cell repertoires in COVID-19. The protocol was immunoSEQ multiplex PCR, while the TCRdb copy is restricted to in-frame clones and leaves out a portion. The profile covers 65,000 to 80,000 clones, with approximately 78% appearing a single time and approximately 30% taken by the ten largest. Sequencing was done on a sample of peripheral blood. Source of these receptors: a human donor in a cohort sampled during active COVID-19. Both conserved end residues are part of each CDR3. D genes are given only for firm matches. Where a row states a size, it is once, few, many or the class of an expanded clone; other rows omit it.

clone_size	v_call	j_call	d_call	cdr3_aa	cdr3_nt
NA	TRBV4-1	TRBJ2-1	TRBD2	CASSQEGGLASNEQFF	TGCGCCAGCAGCCAAGAGGGCGGACTAGCGTCGAATGAGCAGTTCTTC
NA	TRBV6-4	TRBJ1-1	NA	CASKVENSMNTEAFF	TGTGCCAGCAAAGTCGAAAACAGCATGAACACTGAAGCTTTCTTT
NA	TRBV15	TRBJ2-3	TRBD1	CATSRGMHAGGGTDTQYF	TGTGCCACCAGCAGAGGAATGCATGCAGGGGGAGGCACAGATACGCAGTATTTT
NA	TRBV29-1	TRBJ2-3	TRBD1	CSVLQGSTDTQYF	TGCAGCGTGCTACAGGGGAGCACAGATACGCAGTATTTT
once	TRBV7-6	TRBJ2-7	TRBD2	CASSGWGTSGYEQYF	TGTGCCAGCAGCGGGTGGGGGACTAGCGGATACGAGCAGTACTTC
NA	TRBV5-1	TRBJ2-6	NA	CASSLEGAGANVLTF	TGCGCCAGCAGCTTAGAGGGGGCTGGGGCCAACGTCCTGACTTTC
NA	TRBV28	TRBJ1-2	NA	CASSFSDRIGYTF	TGTGCCAGCAGTTTCTCAGACAGGATTGGCTACACCTTC
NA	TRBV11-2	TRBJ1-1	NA	CASSLRGGLMNTEAFF	TGTGCCAGCAGCTTAAGGGGGGGCCTAATGAACACTGAAGCTTTCTTT
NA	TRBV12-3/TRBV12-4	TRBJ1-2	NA	CASSLSPGYGYTF	TGTGCCAGCAGTTTATCCCCCGGCTATGGCTACACCTTC
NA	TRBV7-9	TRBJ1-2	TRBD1	CASSSRQGVGYTF	TGTGCCAGCAGCTCCCGACAGGGCGTTGGCTACACCTTC
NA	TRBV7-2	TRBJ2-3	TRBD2	CASSFSGPSTDTQYF	TGTGCCAGCAGCTTTAGCGGGCCTAGCACAGATACGCAGTATTTT
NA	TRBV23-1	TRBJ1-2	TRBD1	CASRPTGGAGYGYTF	TGCGCCAGCCGACCGACAGGGGGCGCTGGCTATGGCTACACCTTC
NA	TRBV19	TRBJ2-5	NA	CATAETGRGETQYF	TGTGCCACCGCCGAGACCGGTCGAGGGGAGACCCAGTACTTC
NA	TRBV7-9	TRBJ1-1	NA	CASGQTNTEAFF	TGTGCCAGCGGACAGACGAACACTGAAGCTTTCTTT
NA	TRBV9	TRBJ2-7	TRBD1	CASSVDEGADEQYF	TGTGCCAGCAGCGTAGATGAGGGGGCGGACGAGCAGTACTTC
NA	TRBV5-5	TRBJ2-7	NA	CASSLSGTYEQYF	TGTGCCAGCAGCTTGTCAGGGACCTACGAGCAGTACTTC
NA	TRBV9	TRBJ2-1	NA	CASSVEGNEQFF	TGTGCCAGCAGCGTAGAGGGGAATGAGCAGTTCTTC
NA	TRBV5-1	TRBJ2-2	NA	CASSLVYTGTGELFF	TGCGCCAGCAGCTTGGTATACACGGGAACCGGGGAGCTGTTTTTT
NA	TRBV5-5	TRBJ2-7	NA	CASSLSSYEQYF	TGTGCCAGCAGCTTATCCAGCTACGAGCAGTACTTC
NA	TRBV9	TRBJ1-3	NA	CASSVTADSGNTIYF	TGTGCCAGCAGCGTTACAGCCGACTCTGGAAACACCATATATTTT
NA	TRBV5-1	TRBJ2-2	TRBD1	CASILGQGNTGELFF	TGCGCCAGCATCCTTGGACAGGGAAACACCGGGGAGCTGTTTTTT
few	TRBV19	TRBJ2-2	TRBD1	CASSLSPGQGYTGELFF	TGTGCCAGTAGTTTGTCTCCGGGACAGGGATACACCGGGGAGCTGTTTTTT
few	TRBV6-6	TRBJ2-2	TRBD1	CASGLGQGVAGELFF	TGTGCCAGCGGCCTAGGACAGGGGGTGGCCGGGGAGCTGTTTTTT
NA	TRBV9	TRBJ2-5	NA	CASSVATSTETQYF	TGTGCCAGCAGCGTAGCCACTAGCACGGAGACCCAGTACTTC
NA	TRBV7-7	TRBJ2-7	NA	CASSLYLTGINEQYF	TGTGCCAGCAGCTTATATTTAACAGGGATCAACGAGCAGTACTTC
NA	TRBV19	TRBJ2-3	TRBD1	CASSPGTDTDTQYF	TGTGCCAGTTCCCCCGGGACAGACACAGATACGCAGTATTTT
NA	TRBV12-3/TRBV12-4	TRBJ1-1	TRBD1	CASSQDRARWAFF	TGTGCCAGCAGTCAGGACAGGGCCCGTTGGGCTTTCTTT
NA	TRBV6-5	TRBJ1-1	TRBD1	CASRSGTVAEAFF	TGTGCCAGCAGGAGTGGGACAGTTGCTGAAGCTTTCTTT
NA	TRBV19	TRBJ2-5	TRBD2	CASRKLAVTGETQYF	TGTGCCAGTAGAAAACTAGCGGTCACGGGGGAGACCCAGTACTTC
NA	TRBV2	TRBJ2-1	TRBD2	CASTDGLAGSINEQFF	TGTGCCAGCACGGATGGACTAGCGGGGAGCATCAATGAGCAGTTCTTC
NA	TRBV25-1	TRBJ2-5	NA	CAGQTQETQYF	TGTGCCGGACAGACGCAAGAGACCCAGTACTTC
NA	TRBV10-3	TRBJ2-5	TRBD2	CATGTSGGQETQYF	TGTGCCACCGGGACTAGCGGGGGCCAGGAGACCCAGTACTTC
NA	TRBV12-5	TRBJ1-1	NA	CASGWVDSGDTEAFF	TGTGCTAGTGGTTGGGTGGACAGCGGGGACACTGAAGCTTTCTTT
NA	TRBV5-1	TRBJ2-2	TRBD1	CASSQGQMNTGELFF	TGCGCCAGCAGCCAGGGACAGATGAACACCGGGGAGCTGTTTTTT
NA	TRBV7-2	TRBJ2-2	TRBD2	CASSFLSGGITGELFF	TGTGCCAGCAGCTTCCTGAGCGGGGGGATCACCGGGGAGCTGTTTTTT
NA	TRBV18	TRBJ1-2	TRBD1	CASSPSGTGPGGYTF	TGTGCCAGCTCACCATCCGGGACAGGGCCTGGTGGCTACACCTTC
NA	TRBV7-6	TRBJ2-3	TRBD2	CASSQGASGGNYPRVDTQYF	TGTGCCAGCAGTCAAGGGGCTAGCGGGGGCAACTACCCAAGGGTGGATACGCAGTATTTT
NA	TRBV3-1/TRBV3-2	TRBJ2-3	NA	CASSLRNGGRDTQYF	TGTGCCAGCAGCCTTCGGAACGGGGGGCGGGATACGCAGTATTTT
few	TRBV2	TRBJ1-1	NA	CASQNRAEGTEAFF	TGTGCCAGCCAGAACAGGGCCGAGGGCACTGAAGCTTTCTTT
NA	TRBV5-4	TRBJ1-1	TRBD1	CASSLAGTGAGEAFF	TGTGCCAGCAGCTTGGCTGGGACAGGGGCCGGTGAAGCTTTCTTT
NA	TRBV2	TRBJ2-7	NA	CASSPTGYEQYF	TGTGCCAGCAGTCCCACAGGCTACGAGCAGTACTTC
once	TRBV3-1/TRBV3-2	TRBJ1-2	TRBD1	CASSQGQGSGGYTF	TGTGCCAGCAGCCAAGGACAGGGGTCGGGGGGCTACACCTTC
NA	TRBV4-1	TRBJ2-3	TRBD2	CASSQALAAYDTQYF	TGCGCCAGCAGCCAAGCCCTAGCGGCGTACGATACGCAGTATTTT
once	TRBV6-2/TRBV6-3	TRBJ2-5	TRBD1	CASSYTGVGETQYF	TGTGCCAGCAGCTATACAGGGGTAGGCGAGACCCAGTACTTC
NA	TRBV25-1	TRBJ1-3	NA	CASRPGVDGNTIYF	TGTGCCAGCAGGCCAGGGGTAGATGGAAACACCATATATTTT
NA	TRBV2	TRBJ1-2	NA	CASSEEGLDYGYTF	TGTGCCAGCAGTGAAGAGGGACTGGACTATGGCTACACCTTC
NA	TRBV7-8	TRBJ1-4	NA	CASSSLDRTSNEKLFF	TGTGCCAGCAGCTCGCTGGACAGAACTTCAAATGAAAAACTGTTTTTT
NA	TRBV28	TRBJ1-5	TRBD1	CASSSRGHGNQPQHF	TGTGCCAGCAGTTCCAGGGGGCATGGCAATCAGCCCCAGCATTTT
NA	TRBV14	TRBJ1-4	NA	CASSRPGWREKLFF	TGTGCCAGCAGCCGGCCGGGGTGGCGAGAAAAACTGTTTTTT
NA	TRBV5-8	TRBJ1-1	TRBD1	CASSGRDRVGAFF	TGTGCCAGCAGCGGGAGGGACAGGGTAGGGGCTTTCTTT
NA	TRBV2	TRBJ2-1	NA	CASSEERDNEQFF	TGTGCCAGCAGTGAAGAACGGGACAATGAGCAGTTCTTC
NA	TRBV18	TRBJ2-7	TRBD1	CASSPGQDSYEQYF	TGTGCCAGCTCACCCGGACAGGACTCCTACGAGCAGTACTTC
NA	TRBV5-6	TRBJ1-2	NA	CASSLVGEDYGYTF	TGTGCCAGCAGCTTGGTTGGGGAGGACTATGGCTACACCTTC